This TCR beta chain was recovered during a study of cytomegalovirus exposure and HLA in healthy donors. Points from the study as a whole: Later analysis identified a missense DCLRE1C variant that was linked to TCR beta V- and J-gene trimming.

It was with 60 Vbeta and 13 Jbeta primers that the PCR ran. Some clones are missing from TCRdb's copy, which holds only in-frame ones; the method was immunoSEQ multiplex PCR. The sample has around 200,000 clones; roughly 80% are singletons. Comments on this clone: Its antigen is as yet unknown.

The TCR sequence derives from a man between 45 and 60 years old in good health and CMV-seronegative. Sequenced input: PBMCs.

CDR3 bases: TGTGCCAGCGCGAGCAGGGCGAACACCGGGGAGCTGTTTTTT. Protein product: CASASRANTGELFF. The chain recombines TRBV6-6 with TRBJ2-2; D might be TRBD1 (5 bases). Germline loops: CDR1 MNHNY, CDR2 SVGAGI (reference sequence). The CDR3 is 14 amino acids. The V and J ends lost 8 bases and 0 bases respectively, with 10 bases between them.